These T cell receptor beta chains were read from a single sample in a study of cytomegalovirus exposure and HLA in healthy donors. Method: immunoSEQ multiplex PCR; TCRdb's copy keeps in-frame clones and lacks some. The sample has roughly 59,000 clones, approximately 95% seen once. The sequencing input was PBMCs. The origin of the receptors is a woman in her late teens or twenties in good health and CMV-seropositive. The conserved cysteine and the conserved F or W are not part of the CDR3 here. The order of the fields is J gene, clone size, V gene, CDR3 protein. Clone size is stated in some rows and not others, as once, few, many or a class when expanded.

j_gene: TRBJ1-5; abundance: -; v_gene: TRBV28; CDR3aa: ASSPTGTAPFQPQH
j_gene: TRBJ2-1; abundance: -; v_gene: TRBV5-1; CDR3aa: ASSSELGSRYEQF
j_gene: TRBJ1-1; abundance: -; v_gene: TRBV10-3; CDR3aa: AIRGEGTEAF
j_gene: TRBJ1-5; abundance: -; v_gene: TRBV6-5; CDR3aa: ASSYDRSQPQH
j_gene: TRBJ1-2; abundance: -; v_gene: TRBV19; CDR3aa: ASRESVGTPYGYT
j_gene: TRBJ2-6; abundance: -; v_gene: TRBV9; CDR3aa: ASSVAHTGANVLT
j_gene: TRBJ2-1; abundance: -; v_gene: TRBV27; CDR3aa: ASWGLAGYSSYNEQF
j_gene: TRBJ1-3; abundance: -; v_gene: TRBV6-6; CDR3aa: ASSRTRAGSGNTIY
j_gene: TRBJ2-7; abundance: -; v_gene: TRBV5-1; CDR3aa: ASSLGLAGALSYEQY
j_gene: TRBJ2-1; abundance: -; v_gene: TRBV5-4; CDR3aa: ASSLAVAAYNEQF
j_gene: TRBJ2-1; abundance: -; v_gene: TRBV19; CDR3aa: ASSIEGTSYNEQF
j_gene: TRBJ2-1; abundance: -; v_gene: TRBV2; CDR3aa: ASSVGAGGFDEQF
j_gene: TRBJ2-7; abundance: once; v_gene: TRBV27; CDR3aa: ASSLEASRMVNEQY
j_gene: TRBJ1-3; abundance: -; v_gene: TRBV5-1; CDR3aa: ASSTGTGGLGNTIY
j_gene: TRBJ1-2; abundance: -; v_gene: TRBV5-1; CDR3aa: ASSVRTGWSRGYT
j_gene: TRBJ2-1; abundance: -; v_gene: TRBV10-2; CDR3aa: ASRDRGGDNEQF
j_gene: TRBJ2-5; abundance: -; v_gene: TRBV28; CDR3aa: ASSLEGQGEEETQY
j_gene: TRBJ1-5; abundance: -; v_gene: TRBV6-1; CDR3aa: ASRGGDLGNQPQH
j_gene: TRBJ2-4; abundance: -; v_gene: TRBV20-1; CDR3aa: SVGGRNIQY
j_gene: TRBJ2-7; abundance: -; v_gene: TRBV11-1; CDR3aa: ASSGSGTQSYEQY
j_gene: TRBJ2-1; abundance: once; v_gene: TRBV11-2; CDR3aa: ASSLSGTSGSPLNEQF
j_gene: TRBJ2-1; abundance: -; v_gene: TRBV10-1; CDR3aa: ASSDHGRSSYNEQF
j_gene: TRBJ1-2; abundance: -; v_gene: TRBV28; CDR3aa: ASSLYSGNNYGYT
j_gene: TRBJ1-1; abundance: once; v_gene: TRBV19; CDR3aa: ASSITSGGATEAF
j_gene: TRBJ2-7; abundance: -; v_gene: TRBV20-1; CDR3aa: SAPRGPKQY
j_gene: TRBJ2-1; abundance: -; v_gene: TRBV10-3; CDR3aa: AIGEAGRGDNEQF
j_gene: TRBJ1-3; abundance: few; v_gene: TRBV7-2; CDR3aa: ASSSGTAGNTIY
j_gene: TRBJ2-1; abundance: -; v_gene: TRBV5-1; CDR3aa: ASTLVLAGGGNEQF
j_gene: TRBJ2-1; abundance: -; v_gene: TRBV10-3; CDR3aa: AIRTVGHEQF
j_gene: TRBJ1-1; abundance: -; v_gene: TRBV4-3; CDR3aa: ASSQDVGSGGREAF